This T cell receptor (beta chain) came from a study of control samples from healthy donors and cancer patients. This CDR3 region has 18 residues. The V end was cut by 5 bases, the J end by 2 bases, with 24 bases between. Looked up from germline, CDR1 is GTSNPN and CDR2 is SVGIG (reference sequence). This table comes from immunoSEQ multiplex PCR, and its TCRdb copy is limited to in-frame clones, with some not included. Of 35,000 to 55,000 clones in the sample, less than 95% were seen once. The sample was PBMCs. The TCR sequence derives from a woman in her thirties or forties with head and neck cancer. The gene calls are TRBV30 and TRBJ1-4; the D gene is possibly TRBD1 (6 bases). CDR3: CAWSALTGPAGTNEKLFF. DNA of the CDR3: TGTGCCTGGTCCGCCCTTACAGGGCCCGCGGGGACTAATGAAAAACTGTTTTTT.